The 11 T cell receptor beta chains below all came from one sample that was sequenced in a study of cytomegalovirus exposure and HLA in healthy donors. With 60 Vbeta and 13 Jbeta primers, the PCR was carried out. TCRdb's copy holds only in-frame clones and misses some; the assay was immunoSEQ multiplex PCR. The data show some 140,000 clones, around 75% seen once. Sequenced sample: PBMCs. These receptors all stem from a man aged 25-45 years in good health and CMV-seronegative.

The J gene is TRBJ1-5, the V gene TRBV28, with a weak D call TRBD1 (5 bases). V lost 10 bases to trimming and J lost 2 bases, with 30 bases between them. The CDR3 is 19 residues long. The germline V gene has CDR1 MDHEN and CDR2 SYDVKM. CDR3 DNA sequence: TGTGCCACCCCTATTGGTGCAGGGCTACGTCTTGCGGGCAATCAGCCCCAGCATTTT. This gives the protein CATPIGAGLRLAGNQPQHF.

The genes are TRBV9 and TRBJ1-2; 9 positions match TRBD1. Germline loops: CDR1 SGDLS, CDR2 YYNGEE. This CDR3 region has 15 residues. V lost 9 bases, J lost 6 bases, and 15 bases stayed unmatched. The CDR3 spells CANQGKDRGGNGYTF. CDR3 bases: TGTGCCAACCAAGGGAAGGACAGGGGAGGGAATGGCTACACCTTC.

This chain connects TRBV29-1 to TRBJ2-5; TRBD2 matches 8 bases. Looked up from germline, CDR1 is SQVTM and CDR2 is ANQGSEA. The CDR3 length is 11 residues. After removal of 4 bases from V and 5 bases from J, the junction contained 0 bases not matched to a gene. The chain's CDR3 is CSVGGGETQYF. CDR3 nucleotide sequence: TGCAGCGTTGGCGGGGGGGAGACCCAGTACTTC.

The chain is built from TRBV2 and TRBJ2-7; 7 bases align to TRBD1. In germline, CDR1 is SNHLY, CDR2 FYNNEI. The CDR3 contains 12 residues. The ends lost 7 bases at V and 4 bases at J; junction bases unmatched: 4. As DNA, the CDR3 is TGTGCCAGCATGAGGGGGCAGTACGAGCAGTACTTC. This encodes CASMRGQYEQYF.

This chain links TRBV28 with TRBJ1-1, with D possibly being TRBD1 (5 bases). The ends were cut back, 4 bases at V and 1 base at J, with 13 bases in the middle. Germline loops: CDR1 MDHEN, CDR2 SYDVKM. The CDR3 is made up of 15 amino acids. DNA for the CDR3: TGTGCCAGCAGTTCGGGGGTTGAAGGGAACACTGAAGCTTTCTTT. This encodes CASSSGVEGNTEAFF.

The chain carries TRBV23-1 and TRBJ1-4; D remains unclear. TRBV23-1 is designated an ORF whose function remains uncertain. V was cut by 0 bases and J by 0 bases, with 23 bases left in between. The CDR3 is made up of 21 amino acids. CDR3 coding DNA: TGCGCCAGCAGTCAATCCCATCAGGAGGTCTTACCCTATGCAACTAATGAAAAACTGTTTTTT. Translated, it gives CASSQSHQEVLPYATNEKLFF.

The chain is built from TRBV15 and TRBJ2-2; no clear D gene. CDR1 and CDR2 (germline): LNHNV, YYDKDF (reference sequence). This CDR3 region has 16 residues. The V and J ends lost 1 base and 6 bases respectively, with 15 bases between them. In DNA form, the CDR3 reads TGTGCCACCAGCAGAGCTCTTAACCAGCAGGCCGGGGAGCTGTTTTTT. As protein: CATSRALNQQAGELFF.

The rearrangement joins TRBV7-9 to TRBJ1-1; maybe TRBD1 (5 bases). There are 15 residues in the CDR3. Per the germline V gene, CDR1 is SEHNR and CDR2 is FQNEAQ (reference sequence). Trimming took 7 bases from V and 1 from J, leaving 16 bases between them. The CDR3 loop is CASNAPGYRNTEAFF. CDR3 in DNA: TGTGCCAGCAACGCTCCAGGGTACCGGAACACTGAAGCTTTCTTT. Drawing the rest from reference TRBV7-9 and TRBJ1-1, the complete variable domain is DTGVSQNPRHKITKRGQNVTFRCDPISEHNRLYWYRQTLGQGPEFLTYFQNEAQLEKSRLLSDRFSAERPKGSFSTLEIQRTEQGDSAMYLCASNAPGYRNTEAFFGQGTRLTVV.

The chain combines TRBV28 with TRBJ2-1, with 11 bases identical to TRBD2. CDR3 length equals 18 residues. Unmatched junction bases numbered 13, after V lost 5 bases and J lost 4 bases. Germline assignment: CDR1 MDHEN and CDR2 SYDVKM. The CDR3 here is CASSPVALAGEFYNEQFF. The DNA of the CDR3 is TGTGCCAGCAGTCCCGTAGCACTAGCGGGAGAATTTTACAATGAGCAGTTCTTC.

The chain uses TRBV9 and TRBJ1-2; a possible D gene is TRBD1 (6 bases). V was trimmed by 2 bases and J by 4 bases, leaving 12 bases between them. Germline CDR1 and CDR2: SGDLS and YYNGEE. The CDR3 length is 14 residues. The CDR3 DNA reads TGTGCCAGCAGCGTGACAGGTGGGGCCTATGGCTACACCTTC. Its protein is CASSVTGGAYGYTF.

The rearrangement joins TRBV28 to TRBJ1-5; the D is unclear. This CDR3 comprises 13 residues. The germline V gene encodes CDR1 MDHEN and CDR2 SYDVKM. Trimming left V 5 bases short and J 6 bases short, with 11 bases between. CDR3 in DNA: TGTGCCAGCAGTCCGGGGTTAACTCAGCCCCAGCATTTT. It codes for CASSPGLTQPQHF. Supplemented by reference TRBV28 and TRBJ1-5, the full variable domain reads DVKVTQSSRYLVKRTGEKVFLECVQDMDHENMFWYRQDPGLGLRLIYFSYDVKMKEKGDIPEGYSVSREKKERFSLILESASTNQTSMYLCASSPGLTQPQHFGDGTRLSIL.